What follows are 25 T cell receptor beta chains derived from one specimen sequenced in a study of cytomegalovirus exposure and HLA in healthy donors. With 60 Vbeta and 13 Jbeta primers, the PCR was carried out. Repertoires were generated with immunoSEQ multiplex PCR, while TCRdb's copy carries only in-frame clones and drops some. The data show around 140,000 clones, just under 85% seen once. The specimen was PBMCs. These receptors all come from a woman aged 60-70 years in good health and CMV-seropositive.

The rearrangement joins TRBV19 to TRBJ1-2, with D maybe TRBD1 (6 bases). The V end lost 6 bases, the J end lost 2 bases, and 13 bases lay between the germline ends. The CDR3 extends over 14 amino acids. CDR1 and CDR2 (germline): LNHDA, SQIVND (reference sequence). CDR3 region: CASSTGQLNYGYTF. The CDR3 nucleotides are TGTGCCAGTAGCACTGGACAGCTCAACTATGGCTACACCTTC.

The chain recombines TRBV10-3 with TRBJ2-1; D perhaps matches TRBD1 (5 bases). This CDR3 contains 13 residues. Germline CDR1 and CDR2: ENHRY and SYGVKD. Trimming stripped 4 bases from V and 8 bases from J, with 12 bases between. For the CDR3, the DNA is TGTGCCATCAGTGGGGCAGGGAACGATGAGCAGTTCTTC. As protein: CAISGAGNDEQFF.

V gene TRBV18 combines with J gene TRBJ1-5; 10 nucleotides line up with TRBD1. Germline V lookup: CDR1 KGHSH, CDR2 LQKENI. This CDR3 spans 15 amino acids. With 3 bases clipped from V and 4 bases from J, the junction kept 3 bases outside the gene matches. The CDR3 loop reads CASSPPGQGNQPQHF. The CDR3 region has the DNA TGTGCCAGCTCACCCCCGGGACAGGGGAATCAGCCCCAGCATTTT.

The gene calls are TRBV18 and TRBJ2-1, with TRBD2 as a possible D gene (6 bases). Germline CDR1 reads KGHSH; CDR2 reads LQKENI. The length of the CDR3 is 16 residues. Trimming removed 2 bases from V and 3 bases from J, with 14 bases in between. The CDR3 loop reads CASSPLGGAGYNEQFF. The DNA for the CDR3 is TGTGCCAGCTCACCATTGGGGGGAGCGGGCTACAATGAGCAGTTCTTC.

J is TRBJ1-2 and V is TRBV6-5, with 7 positions matching TRBD1. With V trimmed by 0 bases and J by 5 bases, 0 bases remained unmatched. Germline V CDR1 and CDR2: MNHEY, SVGAGI. The CDR3 is 13 amino acids. CDR3 sequence: CASSYSTGYGYTF. DNA of the CDR3: TGTGCCAGCAGTTACTCGACAGGGTATGGCTACACCTTC.

The V call is TRBV30, the J call TRBJ1-5; D ambiguous. The CDR3 loop spans 13 amino acids. Germline loops: CDR1 GTSNPN, CDR2 SVGIG (reference sequence). V lost 2 bases and J lost 3, with 8 bases in between. CDR3 DNA: TGTGCCTGGAGTATACAGCCCAATCAGCCCCAGCATTTT. Its protein is CAWSIQPNQPQHF. Complete variable domain (other parts from reference TRBV30 and TRBJ1-5): SQTIHQWPATLVQPVGSPLSLECTVEGTSNPNLYWYRQAAGRGLQLLFYSVGIGQISSEVPQNLSASRPQDRQFILSSKKLLLSDSGFYLCAWSIQPNQPQHFGDGTRLSIL.

The sample holds one count of this clone. The rearrangement joins TRBV11-3 to TRBJ2-5; D possibly corresponds to TRBD2 (5 bases). Germline-derived CDR1 and CDR2 are SGHNT and YENEEA. V lost 5 bases and J 7 bases, leaving 17 bases between the germline ends. This CDR3 spans 14 amino acids. Here the CDR3 reads CASSPSGALGTQYF. DNA for the CDR3: TGTGCCAGCAGCCCAAGCGGAGCCCTTGGGACCCAGTACTTC.

This clone occurred a few times. V usage is TRBV10-2 and J usage is TRBJ2-3; 12 nucleotides align to TRBD2. Germline V gene lookup returns CDR1 WSHSY and CDR2 SAAADI. V was pared by 5 bases and J by 4 bases, with 7 bases of the junction left unmatched. This CDR3 has 16 residues. The CDR3 DNA reads as TGCGCCAGCAGTAGGACTAGCGGGAACCCGGCAGATACGCAGTATTTT. Translating gives CASSRTSGNPADTQYF.

The chain combines TRBV5-6 with TRBJ1-1; no firm D call. This CDR3 comprises 17 residues. Per the germline V gene, CDR1 is SGHDT and CDR2 is YYEEEE. V lost 4 bases, J lost 1 base, and 20 bases lay in between. CDR3 in DNA: TGTGCCAGCAGCGCGGACTGGAGGGCGCGGACGAACACTGAAGCTTTCTTT. This encodes CASSADWRARTNTEAFF.

The chain is built from TRBV11-2 and TRBJ1-4; D is possibly TRBD1 (6 bases). With 3 bases removed from V and 7 bases from J, the gap between germline ends came to 12 bases. Germline V gives CDR1 SGHAT, CDR2 FQNNGV. The length of the CDR3 is 14 residues. The CDR3 DNA follows: TGTGCCAGCAGCTTCGGGGGGCGGGTTGAAAAACTGTTTTTT. It translates to CASSFGGRVEKLFF.

The gene calls are TRBV5-1 and TRBJ1-2, with 8 bases lining up with TRBD1. Unmatched junction bases numbered 8, after V lost 0 bases and J lost 7 bases. This CDR3 is 15 amino acids long. The germline V gene encodes CDR1 SGHRS and CDR2 YFSETQ. The CDR3 loop is CASSLVTGEGRGYTF. CDR3 nucleotide sequence: TGCGCCAGCAGCTTGGTGACAGGGGAGGGTCGTGGCTACACCTTC.

The chain links TRBV11-2 to TRBJ2-1; 11 nucleotides agree with TRBD2. The CDR3 sequence is 17 residues long. Trimming at V came to 5 bases and at J to 10 bases, leaving 16 bases not matched to a gene. Germline V gene data show CDR1 as SGHAT and CDR2 as FQNNGV. CDR3 bases: TGTGCCAGCAGCCCCCTGAAACGACTAGCGGGGATGGGCGAGCAGTTCTTC. The encoded protein is CASSPLKRLAGMGEQFF.

This chain joins TRBV19 and TRBJ2-7; D is possibly TRBD1 (6 bases). This CDR3 is built from 16 residues. The germline V and J ends were trimmed by 4 bases and 3 bases, with 19 bases remaining between them. Germline assignment: CDR1 LNHDA and CDR2 SQIVND (reference sequence). The CDR3 sequence: CASSTTLDSPNYEQYF. As DNA, the CDR3 is TGTGCCAGTAGTACGACCCTGGACAGCCCAAACTACGAGCAGTACTTC.

This rearrangement joins TRBV6-5 to TRBJ1-4; a weak D match, TRBD1 (6 bases). CDR1 is MNHEY, CDR2 SVGAGI, per germline. Trimming took off 7 bases at V and 8 bases at J, with 17 bases between the two ends. The CDR3 is 14 residues long. The CDR3 loop reads CASNRGGGGEKLFF. The CDR3 DNA is TGTGCCAGCAATAGAGGGGGGGGAGGAGAAAAACTGTTTTTT.

For the CDR3, the DNA is TGTGCCAGCAGCCCCCCAGCGGGAAGTTCAGATACGCAGTATTTT. Protein: CASSPPAGSSDTQYF. V usage is TRBV4-2 and J usage is TRBJ2-3; TRBD2 aligns across 7 bases. Unmatched junction bases numbered 8, after V lost 4 bases and J lost 4 bases. Germline V gene data show CDR1 as LGHNA and CDR2 as YNFKEQ. The CDR3 loop spans 15 amino acids.

The chain uses TRBV28 and TRBJ2-6, with 11 bases that match TRBD1. The CDR3 is made up of 18 amino acids. The J segment lost 1 base and the V segment lost 5 bases, leaving 7 bases of the junction unmatched. CDR1 and CDR2 from the germline V gene are MDHEN and SYDVKM. The CDR3 loop reads CASSIRDRGWSGANVLTF. Here the CDR3 DNA reads TGTGCCAGCAGTATCCGGGACAGGGGGTGGTCTGGGGCCAACGTCCTGACTTTC.

The rearrangement links TRBV6-1 to TRBJ1-1; D is unclear. This CDR3 comprises 15 residues. Germline V gives CDR1 MNHNS, CDR2 SASEGT. The V and J ends lost 2 bases and 5 bases respectively, with 15 bases between them. CDR3: CASSEIGSAGTEAFF. As DNA, the CDR3 is TGTGCCAGCAGTGAAATTGGCAGTGCGGGGACTGAAGCTTTCTTT.

The genes are TRBV2 and TRBJ2-2; D is ambiguous. Germline CDR1 reads SNHLY; CDR2 reads FYNNEI. The CDR3 totals 13 residues. V was shortened by 7 bases and J by 4 bases, with 10 bases between the two germline ends. CDR3 sequence: CASKLGATGELFF. CDR3 nucleotides: TGTGCCAGCAAGCTAGGAGCCACCGGGGAGCTGTTTTTT.

The chain joins TRBV28 to TRBJ2-7; D is perhaps TRBD2 (6 bases). The ends were cut back, 7 bases at V and 2 bases at J, with 15 bases in the middle. The CDR3 contains 14 residues. The germline CDR1 and CDR2 sequences are MDHEN and SYDVKM. CDR3 sequence reads: CASTKKGLPYEQYF. As DNA, the CDR3 is TGTGCCAGCACCAAGAAGGGACTCCCCTACGAGCAGTACTTC.

V is TRBV7-9 and J is TRBJ1-2, with D possibly TRBD1 on 5 matching bases. CDR1 and CDR2 from the germline V gene are SEHNR and FQNEAQ (reference sequence). The CDR3 has 16 residues. Trimming stripped 4 bases from V and 8 bases from J, with 23 bases between. CDR3 DNA: TGTGCCAGCAGCTCGTCCTCCCCGGGGGGGTGGAGGGGCTACACCTTC. It codes for CASSSSSPGGWRGYTF. Looking up the rest from reference TRBV7-9 and TRBJ1-2 gives the full variable domain: DTGVSQNPRHKITKRGQNVTFRCDPISEHNRLYWYRQTLGQGPEFLTYFQNEAQLEKSRLLSDRFSAERPKGSFSTLEIQRTEQGDSAMYLCASSSSSPGGWRGYTFGSGTRLTVV.

The chain recombines TRBV2 with TRBJ2-5; 10 bases line up with TRBD2. Germline CDR1 is SNHLY and CDR2 is FYNNEI. The CDR3 totals 15 residues. J was trimmed by 4 bases and V by 3 bases; bases with no gene match: 5. CDR3 amino acids: CASSDRAGGGETQYF. The DNA for the CDR3 is TGTGCCAGCAGTGACCGAGCGGGAGGGGGAGAGACCCAGTACTTC.

This rearrangement joins TRBV28 to TRBJ2-2; TRBD1 aligns across 12 bases. Germline V gives CDR1 MDHEN, CDR2 SYDVKM. The ends lost 7 bases at V and 7 bases at J; junction bases unmatched: 4. This CDR3 is 14 amino acids long. The CDR3 loop reads CASKGQGASGELFF. The CDR3 region has the DNA TGTGCCAGCAAGGGACAGGGGGCAAGCGGGGAGCTGTTTTTT.

This rearrangement joins TRBV7-3 to TRBJ2-2; 10 bases map to TRBD2. The CDR3 runs to 17 residues. Per the germline V gene, CDR1 is SGHTA and CDR2 is FQGTGA. Unmatched junction bases numbered 4, after V lost 1 base and J lost 2 bases. The CDR3 DNA follows: TGTGCCAGCAGCTTAAGACCACTAGCGGGAAACACCGGGGAGCTGTTTTTT. This sequence encodes CASSLRPLAGNTGELFF. The full variable domain, with the rest looked up from reference TRBV7-3 and TRBJ2-2, is GAGVSQTPSNKVTEKGKYVELRCDPISGHTALYWYRQSLGQGPEFLIYFQGTGAADDSGLPNDRFFAVRPEGSVSTLKIQRTERGDSAVYLCASSLRPLAGNTGELFFGEGSRLTVL.

The chain employs TRBV28 and TRBJ2-7, with D uncertain. The CDR3 has 11 residues. The V and J ends lost 6 bases and 6 bases respectively, with 9 bases between them. CDR1 MDHEN and CDR2 SYDVKM come from the germline V gene. The CDR3 is CASSTPLEQYF. In DNA, the CDR3 is TGTGCCAGCAGCACTCCCCTCGAGCAGTACTTC.

The J gene is TRBJ2-1, the V gene TRBV11-2, with D hard to call. CDR1 is SGHAT and CDR2 is FQNNGV in the germline V gene. Trimming left V 4 bases short and J 7 bases short, with 20 bases between. The CDR3 spans 16 residues. The DNA of the CDR3 is TGTGCCAGCAGCTCCTCACACACCCGGCTGAGGAATGAGCAGTTCTTC. Translation gives CASSSSHTRLRNEQFF.